This T cell receptor (beta chain) was found in a study of blood T cells in healthy people across ages. In regard to this clonotype: Its antigen remains unknown.

V lost 4 bases, J lost 1 base, and 18 bases lay in between. The germline V gene encodes CDR1 SGHKS and CDR2 YYEKEE (reference sequence). CDR3 length equals 16 residues. General study findings and limits: Using unsorted PBMCs precluded a conclusive naive versus antigen-experienced comparison.

Then a second PCR, running roughly 7 to 11 cycles, was carried out with a sample-barcoded 5' primer and a J-beta primer mix. A template-switch adaptor containing 12 random nucleotides labeled each cDNA molecule. TCRdb used MiXCR to reprocess the 5' RACE reads, holding one entry per CDR3 protein. The table lists about 630,000 distinct CDR3 sequences, around a fifth of them singletons. The sample comprised blood. This chain joins TRBV5-5 and TRBJ2-7, with D perhaps matching TRBD1 (6 bases). The receptor was derived from a man between 65 and 79 years old in good health. The CDR3 here is CASSPFQGIGSYEQYF. CDR3 nucleotide sequence: TGTGCCAGCAGCCCTTTCCAGGGGATAGGATCCTACGAGCAGTACTTC.